These 24 T cell receptor beta chains originate from one sample sequenced in a study of shared clonotypes between healthy human individuals. TCRdb's table, derived via immunoSEQ multiplex PCR, lists solely in-frame clones and lacks some. The repertoire has some 2.4 million clones, approximately 93% of them found once; the top ten carry approximately 0.37%. Sequencing was done on a sample of naive CD4+ T cells from PBMCs. Subset defined: CD45RA+ positively selected. These receptors all come from a man between 18 and 29 years old in good health. Some clones in this sample may be carry-over from other donors' samples.

Here the CDR3 DNA reads TGCGCCAGCAGCCAAGATTTAGCAGGGAGGCGCACTGAAGCTTTCTTT. It translates to CASSQDLAGRRTEAFF. The chain couples TRBV4-3 to TRBJ1-1; possibly TRBD1 for D (5 bases). The CDR3 totals 16 residues. V lost 0 bases and J 4 bases, leaving 15 bases between the germline ends. Germline loops: CDR1 LGHNA, CDR2 YSLEER.

The chain combines TRBV7-2 with TRBJ2-2; TRBD2 might be the D (5 bases). This CDR3 has 15 amino acids. In germline, CDR1 is SGHTA, CDR2 FQGNSA. V dropped 3 bases and J dropped 6 bases, with 14 bases sitting between them. CDR3 sequence reads: CASSFTTGKAGELFF. DNA for the CDR3: TGTGCCAGCAGCTTTACGACGGGAAAGGCCGGGGAGCTGTTTTTT.

This chain connects TRBV30 to TRBJ2-3; TRBD2 might be the D (6 bases). Trimming took off 0 bases at V and 3 bases at J, with 10 bases between the two ends. This CDR3 has 14 residues. The germline V gene has CDR1 GTSNPN and CDR2 SVGIG (reference sequence). The CDR3 coding sequence is TGTGCCTGGAGTGTTGTTAGCGGAACAGATACGCAGTATTTT. It codes for CAWSVVSGTDTQYF.

This clone appeared a few times. The CDR3 here is CASSSDFLEPQHF. CDR3 DNA: TGTGCCAGCAGTTCGGACTTCTTGGAGCCCCAGCATTTT. The rearrangement uses TRBV27 and TRBJ1-5; D is uncertain. V lost 4 bases to trimming and J lost 8 bases, with 12 bases between them. This CDR3 contains 13 residues. The germline V gene has CDR1 MNHEY and CDR2 SMNVEV (reference sequence).

The CDR3 loop is CASSRPSSGTTYEQYF. In DNA, the CDR3 is TGTGCCAGCAGTCGCCCCTCCAGCGGGACGACCTACGAGCAGTACTTC. The V and J genes are TRBV28 and TRBJ2-7; TRBD2 matches 7 bases. Germline loops: CDR1 MDHEN, CDR2 SYDVKM. J gave up 2 bases and V 5 bases, and 12 bases lay outside the gene matches. The CDR3 totals 16 residues.

The chain is built from TRBV5-1 and TRBJ2-1; 11 bases align to TRBD1. Trimming at V came to 2 bases and at J to 0 bases, leaving 10 bases not matched to a gene. Germline V CDR1 and CDR2: SGHRS, YFSETQ. The CDR3 is 19 amino acids. CDR3 DNA: TGCGCCAGCAGCTTCCTACCCCAGGGACAGGGGGGCTCCTACAATGAGCAGTTCTTC. Translating it yields CASSFLPQGQGGSYNEQFF.

In this sample, this clone turned up a few times. The V and J genes are TRBV28 and TRBJ1-5; D remains unclear. In germline, CDR1 is MDHEN, CDR2 SYDVKM. V dropped 7 bases and J dropped 0 bases, with 7 bases sitting between them. This CDR3 is built from 13 residues. DNA of the CDR3: TGTGCCAGCACGTCTGCTAGCAATCAGCCCCAGCATTTT. It is translated as CASTSASNQPQHF. Full variable domain (rest looked up from reference TRBV28 and TRBJ1-5): DVKVTQSSRYLVKRTGEKVFLECVQDMDHENMFWYRQDPGLGLRLIYFSYDVKMKEKGDIPEGYSVSREKKERFSLILESASTNQTSMYLCASTSASNQPQHFGDGTRLSIL.

The chain links TRBV5-1 to TRBJ2-7, with 7 bases that match TRBD1. After removal of 3 bases from V and 5 bases from J, the junction contained 14 bases not matched to a gene. This CDR3 comprises 16 residues. Germline loops: CDR1 SGHRS, CDR2 YFSETQ. CDR3 residues: CASSWQELRQGNEQYF. The CDR3 coding sequence is TGCGCCAGCAGCTGGCAGGAGTTGAGACAGGGCAACGAGCAGTACTTC.

This chain connects TRBV27 to TRBJ1-4; TRBD1 aligns across 9 bases. The CDR3 has 16 residues. Germline lookup yields CDR1 MNHEY and CDR2 SMNVEV (reference sequence). After removal of 5 bases from V and 4 bases from J, the junction contained 8 bases not matched to a gene. The CDR3 DNA is TGTGCCAGCAGTCAGCCCGGGACAGGGCGTAATGAAAAACTGTTTTTT. This gives the protein CASSQPGTGRNEKLFF.

Only one count was recorded for this clone. The chain has TRBV7-2 and TRBJ2-2, with D maybe TRBD2 (5 bases). The CDR3 loop spans 15 amino acids. The V gene lost 1 base and the J gene lost 3 bases, with 9 bases spanning the gap. In germline, CDR1 is SGHTA, CDR2 FQGNSA. For the CDR3, the DNA is TGTGCCAGCAGCTTAGAGGGCGGGTACACCGGGGAGCTGTTTTTT. This translates into CASSLEGGYTGELFF.

The J gene is TRBJ2-3, the V gene TRBV7-8; 12 bases align to TRBD2. The CDR3 consists of 15 residues. Germline trimming cut 5 bases from V and 3 bases from J; bases unmatched to any gene: 3. CDR1 is SGHVS and CDR2 is FQNEAQ in the germline V gene. This CDR3 is CASSLLAGGTDTQYF. The CDR3 nucleotides are TGTGCCAGCAGCCTACTAGCGGGAGGTACAGATACGCAGTATTTT. The full variable domain, completed using reference TRBV7-8 and TRBJ2-3, is GAGVSQSPRYKVAKRGQDVALRCDPISGHVSLFWYQQALGQGPEFLTYFQNEAQLDKSGLPSDRFFAERPEGSVSTLKIQRTQQEDSAVYLCASSLLAGGTDTQYFGPGTRLTVL.

V usage is TRBV29-1 and J usage is TRBJ1-1; no definite D call. There are 15 residues in the CDR3. The V and J ends lost 2 bases and 1 base respectively, with 14 bases between them. Germline V gene sequence: CDR1 SQVTM, CDR2 ANQGSEA. The chain's CDR3 is CSVEHRRLGNTEAFF. For the CDR3, the DNA is TGCAGCGTTGAACACAGACGCCTTGGGAACACTGAAGCTTTCTTT.

The V and J genes are TRBV10-3 and TRBJ1-2, with no clear D. V gave up 4 bases and J gave up 0 bases, with 6 bases separating them. Germline CDR1 ENHRY, CDR2 SYGVKD. The CDR3 spans 13 residues. For the CDR3, the DNA is TGTGCCATCAGTGTGAAGTCTAACTATGGCTACACCTTC. Residues: CAISVKSNYGYTF.

The chain carries TRBV15 and TRBJ1-6; 8 bases are shared with TRBD1. This CDR3 region has 15 residues. The germline V gene has CDR1 LNHNV and CDR2 YYDKDF (reference sequence). J gave up 9 bases and V 3 bases, and 7 bases lay outside the gene matches. In DNA, the CDR3 is TGTGCCACCAGCAGGGGACAGGTCCTTTTTTCACCCCTCCACTTT. Its translation: CATSRGQVLFSPLHF.

This chain uses TRBV5-4 with TRBJ2-7; 8 bases fit TRBD1. V shed 3 bases, J shed 5 bases, and the junction held 7 bases outside the gene matches. The CDR3 spans 14 residues. CDR1 and CDR2 from the germline V gene are SGHNT and YYREEE (reference sequence). CDR3 in amino acids: CASSSYRGYNEQYF. CDR3 nucleotides: TGTGCCAGCAGCTCCTACAGGGGGTATAACGAGCAGTACTTC. The entire variable domain, with the rest obtained from reference TRBV5-4 and TRBJ2-7, is as follows: ETGVTQSPTHLIKTRGQQVTLRCSSQSGHNTVSWYQQALGQGPQFIFQYYREEENGRGNFPPRFSGLQFPNYSSELNVNALELDDSALYLCASSSYRGYNEQYFGPGTRLTVT.

The V gene is TRBV30, the J gene TRBJ1-2; TRBD1 might be the D (6 bases). CDR3 length equals 13 residues. Per germline, CDR1 GTSNPN and CDR2 SVGIG (reference sequence). Trimming pared 5 bases from V and 1 base from J, leaving 11 bases between. The CDR3 nucleotides are TGTGCCTGGGGCCAGGGGTTTAACTATGGCTACACCTTC. Encoded protein: CAWGQGFNYGYTF.

V is TRBV4-1 and J is TRBJ1-2; D gene unclear. Trimming cost V 3 bases and J 7 bases, with 12 bases left between them. Germline CDR1 and CDR2: MGHRA and YSYEKL. CDR3 length: 13 amino acids. The CDR3 is CASSHLGLAGYTF. The CDR3 coding sequence is TGCGCCAGCAGCCACTTAGGGTTGGCTGGCTACACCTTC.

Points on this clone: Within the sample, other DNA sequences also encode this same CDR3. The chain is built from TRBV28 and TRBJ1-2; 7 bases are shared with TRBD1. Germline V gene lookup returns CDR1 MDHEN and CDR2 SYDVKM. J was trimmed by 4 bases and V by 4 bases; bases with no gene match: 6. The CDR3 loop spans 14 amino acids. In DNA form, the CDR3 reads TGTGCCAGCAGTTCGCCGGGGACAGCCTATGGCTACACCTTC. Its protein is CASSSPGTAYGYTF.

The rearrangement uses TRBV18 and TRBJ1-6, with D possibly being TRBD1 (6 bases). The CDR3 runs 16 residues. V lost 6 bases and J 7 bases, leaving 19 bases between the germline ends. The germline V gene encodes CDR1 KGHSH and CDR2 LQKENI. In DNA, the CDR3 is TGTGCCAGCTCCCAGCGGGGGGCGTCGGGAAATTCACCCCTCCACTTT. Its translation is CASSQRGASGNSPLHF.

The V gene is TRBV6-6, the J gene TRBJ2-1; TRBD1 matches 7 bases. Germline V lookup: CDR1 MNHNY, CDR2 SVGAGI (reference sequence). The ends lost 2 bases at V and 0 bases at J; junction bases unmatched: 1. The CDR3 contains 15 residues. The CDR3 spells CASSYDRASYNEQFF. The CDR3 nucleotides read TGTGCCAGCAGTTACGACAGGGCCTCCTACAATGAGCAGTTCTTC.

The chain links TRBV29-1 to TRBJ1-1; TRBD1 aligns across 11 bases. CDR1 is SQVTM and CDR2 is ANQGSEA in the germline V gene. The CDR3 is made up of 13 amino acids. V was clipped by 8 bases and J by 1 base; unmatched bases: 3. The CDR3 protein is CSFGQGANTEAFF. Written as DNA, the CDR3 is TGCAGCTTTGGACAGGGGGCGAACACTGAAGCTTTCTTT.

V gene TRBV5-1 combines with J gene TRBJ2-5; D might be TRBD2 (6 bases). CDR3 length equals 16 residues. Germline CDR1 is SGHRS and CDR2 is YFSETQ. The ends were cut back, 0 bases at V and 4 bases at J, with 16 bases in the middle. The DNA of the CDR3 is TGCGCCAGCAGCTTGGGGCCGTCGGGAGTCCCAGAGACCCAGTACTTC. Encoded protein: CASSLGPSGVPETQYF. The full variable domain, with the rest looked up from reference TRBV5-1 and TRBJ2-5, is KAGVTQTPRYLIKTRGQQVTLSCSPISGHRSVSWYQQTPGQGLQFLFEYFSETQRNKGNFPGRFSGRQFSNSRSEMNVSTLELGDSALYLCASSLGPSGVPETQYFGPGTRLLVL.

On this clone: Distinct nucleotide sequences in the sample also encode this CDR3. The CDR3 here is CASSPNTEAFF. In DNA form, the CDR3 reads TGTGCCAGCAGCCCGAACACTGAAGCTTTCTTT. This chain connects TRBV6-6 to TRBJ1-1, with unresolved D. From germline, CDR1 is MNHNY and CDR2 SVGAGI (reference sequence). The CDR3 loop spans 11 amino acids. The germline V and J ends were trimmed by 6 bases and 1 base, with 3 bases remaining between them.

Comments on this clone: The sample holds other DNA sequences that translate to the same CDR3. The V and J genes are TRBV2 and TRBJ2-5; 14 bases agree with TRBD2. V shed 4 bases, J shed 5 bases, and the junction held 6 bases outside the gene matches. Germline CDR1 SNHLY, CDR2 FYNNEI. CDR3 length equals 16 residues. DNA of the CDR3: TGTGCCAGCAGTGGGGGACTAGCGGGAGCGGGGGAGACCCAGTACTTC. It codes for CASSGGLAGAGETQYF.